This TCR beta chain was observed in a study of Ad26.COV2.S vaccination and SARS-CoV-2 variants. Points from the study as a whole: Post-vaccination spike-specific CD8+ and CD4+ T cell responses reportedly had substantial breadth.

TCRdb's copy holds only in-frame clones and misses some; the assay was immunoSEQ multiplex PCR. The data hold 180,000 or so clones, with around 88% observed a single time. Concerning this clone: Its antigen is currently unknown.

The sample was peripheral blood, taken after recovery from COVID-19. The source of this sequence is a human donor who had recovered from COVID-19.

CDR3 nucleotide sequence: TGTGCCAGCAGTTTGGGAGGGTACGAGCAGTACTTC. Protein sequence: CASSLGGYEQYF. This sequence joins TRBV27 and TRBJ2-7; TRBD2 matches 7 bases. This CDR3 has 12 residues. V dropped 3 bases and J dropped 4; count of bases not matched to a gene: 0. The germline gives CDR1 MNHEY, CDR2 SMNVEV (reference sequence).